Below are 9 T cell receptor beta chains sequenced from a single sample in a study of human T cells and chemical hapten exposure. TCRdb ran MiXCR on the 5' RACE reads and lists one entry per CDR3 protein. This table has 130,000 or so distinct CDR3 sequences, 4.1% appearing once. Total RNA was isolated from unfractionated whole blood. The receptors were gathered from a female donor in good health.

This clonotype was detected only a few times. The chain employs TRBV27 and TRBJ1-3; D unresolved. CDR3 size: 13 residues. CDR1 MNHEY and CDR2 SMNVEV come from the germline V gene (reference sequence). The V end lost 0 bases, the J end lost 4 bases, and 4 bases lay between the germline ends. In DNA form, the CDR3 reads TGTGCCAGCAGTTTATCGCTCGGAAACACCATATATTTT. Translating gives CASSLSLGNTIYF.

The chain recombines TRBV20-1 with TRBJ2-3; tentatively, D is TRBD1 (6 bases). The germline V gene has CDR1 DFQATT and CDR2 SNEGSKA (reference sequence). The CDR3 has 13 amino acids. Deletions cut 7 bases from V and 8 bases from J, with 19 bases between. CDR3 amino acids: CSGGQTVVGTQYF. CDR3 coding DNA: TGCAGTGGTGGACAGACTGTTGTTGGTACGCAGTATTTT.

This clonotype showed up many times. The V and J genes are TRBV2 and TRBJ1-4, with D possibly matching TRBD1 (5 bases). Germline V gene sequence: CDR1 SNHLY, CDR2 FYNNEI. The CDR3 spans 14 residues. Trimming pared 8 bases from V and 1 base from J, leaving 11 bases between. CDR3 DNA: TGTGCCAGCGGGCGGGGGTTAACTAATGAAAAACTGTTTTTT. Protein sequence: CASGRGLTNEKLFF.

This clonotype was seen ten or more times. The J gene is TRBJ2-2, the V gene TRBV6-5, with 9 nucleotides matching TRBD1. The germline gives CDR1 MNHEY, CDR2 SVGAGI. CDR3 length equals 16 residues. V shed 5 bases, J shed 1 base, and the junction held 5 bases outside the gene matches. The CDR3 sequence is CASSVSGQGNTGELFF. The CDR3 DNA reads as TGTGCCAGCAGTGTCTCGGGACAGGGGAACACCGGGGAGCTGTTTTTT.

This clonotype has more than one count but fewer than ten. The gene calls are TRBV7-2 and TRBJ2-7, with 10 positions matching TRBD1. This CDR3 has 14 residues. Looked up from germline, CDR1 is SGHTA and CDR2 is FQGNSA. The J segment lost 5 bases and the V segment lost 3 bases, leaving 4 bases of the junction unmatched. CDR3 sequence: CASSFSGTGDEQYF. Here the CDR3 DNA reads TGTGCCAGCAGCTTTTCCGGGACAGGGGACGAGCAGTACTTC. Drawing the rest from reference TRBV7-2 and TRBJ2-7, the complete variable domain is GAGVSQSPSNKVTEKGKDVELRCDPISGHTALYWYRQSLGQGLEFLIYFQGNSAPDKSGLPSDRFSAERTGGSVSTLTIQRTQQEDSAVYLCASSFSGTGDEQYFGPGTRLTVT.

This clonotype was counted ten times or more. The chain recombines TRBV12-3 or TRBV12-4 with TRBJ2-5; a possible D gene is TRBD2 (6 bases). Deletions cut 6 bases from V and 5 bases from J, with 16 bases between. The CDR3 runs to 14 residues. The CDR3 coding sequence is TGTGCCAGCAGCCTAACGTGGAGCGGGGAGACCCAGTACTTC. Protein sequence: CASSLTWSGETQYF.

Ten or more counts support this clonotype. CDR3 protein: CASTLRADTQYF. CDR3 nucleotides: TGTGCCAGTACCCTTAGGGCAGATACGCAGTATTTT. This chain links TRBV6-1 with TRBJ2-3; D not resolved. Germline-derived CDR1 and CDR2 are MNHNS and SASEGT. The CDR3 extends over 12 amino acids. Trimming left V 9 bases short and J 4 bases short, with 11 bases between.

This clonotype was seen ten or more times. CDR3 nucleotides: TGTGCCAGCAGCGAAACAGGGAGTAGCTCCTATAATTCACCCCTCCACTTT. Its translation: CASSETGSSSYNSPLHF. The chain joins TRBV9 to TRBJ1-6, with a tentative D call TRBD1 (6 bases). The germline CDR1 and CDR2 sequences are SGDLS and YYNGEE. With 3 bases removed from V and 0 bases from J, the gap between germline ends came to 13 bases. The CDR3 runs to 17 residues.

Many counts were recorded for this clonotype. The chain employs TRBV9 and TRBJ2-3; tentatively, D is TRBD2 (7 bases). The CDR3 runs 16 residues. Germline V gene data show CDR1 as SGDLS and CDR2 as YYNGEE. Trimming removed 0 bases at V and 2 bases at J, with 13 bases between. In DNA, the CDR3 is TGTGCCAGCAGCGTAGAGGGCGGGGGCCACACAGATACGCAGTATTTT. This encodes CASSVEGGGHTDTQYF.